The T cell receptor beta chain described here comes from a study of T cell responses to AZD1222 COVID-19 vaccine. Trimming cost V 6 bases and J 7 bases, with 10 bases left between them. This CDR3 comprises 12 residues. The germline V gene encodes CDR1 MNHNY and CDR2 SVGAGI (reference sequence). The protocol was immunoSEQ multiplex PCR, while the TCRdb copy is restricted to in-frame clones and leaves out a portion. Of 150,000 to 200,000 clones listed, 85% to 95% were seen once; the top ten hold 1%. As concerns this clone: Its cognate antigen is unknown. Other DNA sequences in this sample translate to the same CDR3.

Study-level results: Clonal diversity may have been underestimated in mostly white British donors. There were vaccine-associated CD4 TCRs across spike, dominant at 160-218 and 743-854.

The sequence was collected from an adult who received the MenACWY meningococcal vaccine as a control. The source material was peripheral blood, sampled 28 days after the second dose of the MenACWY control vaccine. The chain recombines TRBV6-6 with TRBJ1-5; no clear D gene. The CDR3 coding sequence is TGTGCCAGCAGCCCCCCCGGGCAGCCCCAGCATTTT. This translates into CASSPPGQPQHF.